One and the same sample provided the 19 T cell receptor beta chains below, sequenced in a study of CD8+ T cells in alopecia areata. It was cDNA, reverse transcribed from extracted RNA, that served as the sequencing template. Here immunoSEQ multiplex PCR was the method, and the copy in TCRdb shows in-frame clones only, minus some. The sample lists over 150,000 clones, about three fifths occurring once. Treatment meaning: oral pan-JAK inhibitor, 5-10 mg twice daily. The starting material was CD4+ T cells sorted from blood, obtained at week 4, from a patient treated with tofacitinib. Receptors were obtained from a human donor with alopecia areata.

The chain carries TRBV28 and TRBJ1-2, with TRBD1 matching 7 bases. The V gene end was trimmed by 6 bases and the J gene end by 4 bases; junction bases not matched to a gene: 5. The CDR3 extends over 13 amino acids. Germline values: CDR1 MDHEN, CDR2 SYDVKM. The CDR3 region has the DNA TGTGCCAGCAGGCAGACAGGGATCTATGGCTACACCTTC. Amino acid sequence: CASRQTGIYGYTF.

The gene calls are TRBV18 and TRBJ1-1; D is uncertain. V was clipped by 2 bases and J by 3 bases, with 7 bases between them. The CDR3 consists of 13 residues. In germline, CDR1 is KGHSH, CDR2 LQKENI. The CDR3 DNA reads as TGTGCCAGCTCACCAGTTGTCGACACTGAAGCTTTCTTT. Translating gives CASSPVVDTEAFF.

This chain uses TRBV6-1 with TRBJ2-5; D is possibly TRBD2 (5 bases). This CDR3 region has 13 residues. The ends were cut back, 5 bases at V and 5 bases at J, with 12 bases in the middle. CDR1 and CDR2 (germline): MNHNS, SASEGT. The CDR3 region is CASSPQRRETQYF. In DNA, the CDR3 is TGTGCCAGCAGTCCACAGCGGAGGGAGACCCAGTACTTC.

The chain combines TRBV7-6 with TRBJ2-6; no definite D call. Germline CDR1 and CDR2: SGHVS and FNYEAQ. There are 18 residues in the CDR3. Trimming removed 1 base at V and 0 bases at J, with 13 bases between. The CDR3 reads CASSLGHRVRSGANVLTF. The CDR3 nucleotides read TGTGCCAGCAGCTTAGGACACCGGGTACGCTCTGGGGCCAACGTCCTGACTTTC.

This clone was observed a handful of times. The V and J genes are TRBV29-1 and TRBJ2-3; D possibly corresponds to TRBD2 (7 bases). V was clipped by 3 bases and J by 2 bases, with 9 bases between them. Germline assignment: CDR1 SQVTM and CDR2 ANQGSEA. The CDR3 runs 13 residues. The CDR3 region is CSVEGGATDTQYF. The CDR3 DNA reads TGCAGCGTTGAGGGGGGGGCCACAGATACGCAGTATTTT.

The chain combines TRBV6-5 with TRBJ2-7; D remains ambiguous. The CDR3 has 14 amino acids. Germline lookup yields CDR1 MNHEY and CDR2 SVGAGI. Between the trimmed V and J ends, which lost 6 bases and 0 bases, there was a span of 12 bases. The CDR3 sequence: CASRFRPNSYEQYF. As DNA, the CDR3 is TGTGCCAGCAGGTTCCGACCGAACTCCTACGAGCAGTACTTC.

The chain uses TRBV5-1 and TRBJ1-2; a weak D match, TRBD1 (5 bases). The CDR3 is 14 amino acids. Trimming left V 1 base short and J 7 bases short, with 14 bases between. CDR1 is SGHRS and CDR2 is YFSETQ in the germline V gene. The CDR3 DNA is TGCGCCAGCAGCTTGAATGAGGGGAGATCTGGCTACACCTTC. This gives the protein CASSLNEGRSGYTF.

The rearrangement links TRBV5-4 to TRBJ2-7; tentative D call: TRBD1 (6 bases). The CDR3 extends over 15 amino acids. V was pared by 4 bases and J by 7 bases, with 21 bases between. Per germline, CDR1 SGHNT and CDR2 YYREEE (reference sequence). CDR3 in amino acids: CASSKTGYGAREQYF. CDR3 bases: TGTGCCAGCAGCAAAACAGGGTACGGGGCCCGGGAGCAGTACTTC.

This rearrangement joins TRBV5-6 to TRBJ2-7, with 7 bases that match TRBD1. There are 13 residues in the CDR3. The V segment lost 4 bases and the J segment 5 bases; nucleotides outside the gene matches: 6. Per germline, CDR1 SGHDT and CDR2 YYEEEE. In nucleotides, the CDR3 is TGTGCCAGCAGCCCGTGGGACAGCCACGAGCAGTACTTC. Translating it yields CASSPWDSHEQYF.

The chain employs TRBV7-9 and TRBJ2-2, with a weak D call TRBD1 (5 bases). This CDR3 contains 14 residues. Trimming removed 5 bases at V and 2 bases at J, with 9 bases between. CDR1 is SEHNR, CDR2 FQNEAQ, per germline (reference sequence). CDR3 region: CASSLDTNTGELFF. DNA for the CDR3: TGTGCCAGCAGCCTGGACACTAACACCGGGGAGCTGTTTTTT.

A remark on this clone: The same CDR3 is also encoded by other DNA sequences in this sample. The V gene is TRBV29-1, the J gene TRBJ2-7; D gene unclear. CDR3 length equals 10 residues. Germline V gene lookup returns CDR1 SQVTM and CDR2 ANQGSEA. V gave up 6 bases and J gave up 5 bases, with 8 bases separating them. CDR3 residues: CSVGRDEQYF. Here the CDR3 DNA reads TGCAGCGTCGGACGTGACGAGCAGTACTTC.

This clone has just one count. The V gene is TRBV18, the J gene TRBJ2-7; 12 positions match TRBD1. The CDR3 runs to 14 residues. J was trimmed by 7 bases and V by 3 bases; bases with no gene match: 4. Germline loops: CDR1 KGHSH, CDR2 LQKENI. The CDR3 DNA sequence: TGTGCCAGCTCACCGGGACAGGGGGCTTGGGAGCAGTACTTC. Translation: CASSPGQGAWEQYF.

This chain joins TRBV18 and TRBJ2-4; D may be TRBD1 (6 bases). Germline V gene sequence: CDR1 KGHSH, CDR2 LQKENI. CDR3 length: 18 amino acids. Trimming cost V 1 base and J 6 bases, with 22 bases left between them. CDR3 region: CASSPRSRTDLTGNIQYF. Here the CDR3 DNA reads TGTGCCAGCTCACCACGGTCCCGGACAGATTTAACGGGAAACATTCAGTACTTC.

Worth noting for this clone: Additional DNA sequences in this sample encode the identical CDR3. This chain uses TRBV30 with TRBJ1-1; D call uncertain. Looked up from germline, CDR1 is GTSNPN and CDR2 is SVGIG (reference sequence). This CDR3 is built from 13 residues. V lost 3 bases and J lost 1, with 9 bases in between. CDR3 sequence: CAWRGRGNTEAFF. The CDR3 nucleotides read TGTGCCTGGAGAGGACGCGGGAACACTGAAGCTTTCTTT.

This chain connects TRBV30 to TRBJ1-5; no definite D call. The V end was cut by 1 base, the J end by 7 bases, with 8 bases between. The CDR3 covers 12 residues. The V gene's germline CDR1 is GTSNPN and CDR2 SVGIG (reference sequence). The CDR3 coding sequence is TGTGCCTGGAGTGGGTCGAGACAGCCCCAGCATTTT. It yields the protein CAWSGSRQPQHF.

This chain links TRBV5-6 with TRBJ1-6; unclear D gene. CDR1 and CDR2 (germline): SGHDT, YYEEEE. This CDR3 comprises 13 residues. V shed 0 bases and J shed 8 bases, with 6 bases lying between them. CDR3 sequence reads: CASSLGRDSPLHF. Here the CDR3 DNA reads TGTGCCAGCAGCTTGGGAAGGGATTCACCCCTCCACTTT.

The rearrangement uses TRBV27 and TRBJ1-1; 12 bases are shared with TRBD1. Germline CDR1 and CDR2: MNHEY and SMNVEV (reference sequence). CDR3 size: 18 residues. The ends lost 7 bases at V and 3 bases at J; junction bases unmatched: 15. In nucleotides, the CDR3 is TGTGCCAGCACCGAAGGTAATGGGACAGGGGGCTGGGACACTGAAGCTTTCTTT. It translates to CASTEGNGTGGWDTEAFF.

The chain recombines TRBV6-6 with TRBJ1-5; D is ambiguous. The CDR3 covers 16 residues. Germline loops: CDR1 MNHNY, CDR2 SVGAGI (reference sequence). Trimming shortened V by 0 bases and J by 0 bases, and 9 bases separated the two germline ends. This chain's CDR3 is CASSYSSRLSNQPQHF. CDR3 sequence (DNA): TGTGCCAGCAGTTACTCGAGCAGGCTTAGCAATCAGCCCCAGCATTTT.

CDR3 nucleotides: TGCAGCGTTGGACAGGGGGCAGGGGAGACCCAGTACTTC. As protein: CSVGQGAGETQYF. The chain combines TRBV29-1 with TRBJ2-5, with TRBD1 matching 10 bases. CDR3 length: 13 residues. The trim removed 4 bases at V and 5 bases at J, leaving 4 bases unmatched. CDR1 and CDR2 (germline): SQVTM, ANQGSEA.